The rows below give T cell receptor beta chains drawn from one sample of a study of T cell repertoires in cytomegalovirus infection. A single record per CDR3 protein comes from TCRdb applying MiXCR to the reads. In the table there are about 63,000 distinct CDR3 sequences, about 19% of which are singletons. Their specific antigens are unknown. The starting material was CD8+ T cells from cultured PBMCs, obtained from culture after CMV antigen stimulation. The receptors derive from a human donor in good health (CMV status not recorded). Some clones in this sample may be carry-over from other donors' samples. The conserved cysteine and the conserved F or W are not part of the CDR3 here. Fields, in order: V gene, J gene, CDR3 protein.

TRBV30	TRBJ1-1	AWSSGTEAF
TRBV12-3/TRBV12-4	TRBJ2-4	ASSLARRGVAKNIQY
TRBV12-3/TRBV12-4	TRBJ2-3	ASNSGGFTDTQY
TRBV7-2	TRBJ2-7	ASSLRGGASSYEQY
TRBV6-5	TRBJ2-2	ASSPYQRPGELF
TRBV10-3	TRBJ2-7	AISEEGSVSYEQY
TRBV20-1	TRBJ2-4	SATESGTSGGAFLNIQY
TRBV7-2	TRBJ2-5	ASSLRGAQETQY
TRBV5-6	TRBJ1-1	ASSLPTGMANTEAF
TRBV4-1	TRBJ1-6	ASSQTGTGAISYNSPLH
TRBV7-9	TRBJ2-3	ASSLAGQNTDTQY
TRBV12-3/TRBV12-4	TRBJ2-3	ASTPPIRGLGTDTQY
TRBV19	TRBJ1-1	ALKSNTEAF
TRBV12-3/TRBV12-4	TRBJ2-2	ASSLSPTGVNGELF
TRBV7-8	TRBJ1-2	ASSSPGGVT
TRBV6-6	TRBJ1-2	ASMVNYGYT
TRBV4-2	TRBJ1-2	ASSQTLAQREGYT
TRBV7-2	TRBJ2-5	ASQGTRVGMGTQY
TRBV6-5	TRBJ2-7	ASTTRLAGDSYEQY
TRBV12-3/TRBV12-4	TRBJ1-4	ASSPWSATNEKLF
TRBV10-3	TRBJ1-1	AISVLDRGNTEAF
TRBV7-9	TRBJ1-5	ASSLGVGRPQPQH
TRBV6-1	TRBJ2-6	ASSEPGTASIISGANVLT
TRBV20-1	TRBJ1-1	SARWQLNTEAF
TRBV7-9	TRBJ1-4	ASSLPYRDRGIDDEKLF
TRBV7-2	TRBJ2-1	ASSITSGGAREQF
TRBV7-2	TRBJ2-7	ASSQRLMGSAYEQY
TRBV20-1	TRBJ2-5	SARQIRDQQHTRETQY
TRBV20-1	TRBJ1-5	SARAGTGYSNQPQH
TRBV6-2/TRBV6-3	TRBJ2-3	ASTGTERSTDTQY
TRBV27	TRBJ2-2	ASSPSTALGPGELF
TRBV12-3/TRBV12-4	TRBJ1-2	ASTLTGYYGYT
TRBV6-6	TRBJ1-1	ASSYSTAEAF
TRBV4-1	TRBJ2-3	ASSQVRGTLLTDTQY
TRBV6-5	TRBJ1-3	ASSYSADSSGNTIY
TRBV6-2/TRBV6-3	TRBJ1-1	ASSSPGLGYTEAF
TRBV7-2	TRBJ1-6	ASRDNSPLH
TRBV6-1	TRBJ2-5	ASSDYHGDPQETQY
TRBV4-1	TRBJ2-7	ASSHRAWDGAYEQY
TRBV5-3	TRBJ2-2	ARSPLRRENTGELF
TRBV12-3/TRBV12-4	TRBJ1-2	ASSFINPGQKISYGYT
TRBV7-9	TRBJ1-4	ASSQGREGATNEKLF
TRBV2	TRBJ2-2	ASTWIGAGELF
TRBV7-2	TRBJ2-1	ASFTRKIPSYNEQF
TRBV28	TRBJ1-3	ASSLSSGTGNTIY
TRBV12-3/TRBV12-4	TRBJ1-2	ASSYSRTGGGGGYT
TRBV7-2	TRBJ2-1	ASRLDRGHYNEQF
TRBV6-1	TRBJ1-3	ASSEATASHSGNTIY
TRBV7-9	TRBJ1-1	ASFQKGTEAF
TRBV6-5	TRBJ1-2	ASSLFPQGNDYGYT
TRBV5-6	TRBJ1-1	ASSLSPGAEAF
TRBV7-2	TRBJ2-5	ASSSLTSGGFETQY
TRBV29-1	TRBJ1-1	SPRTGLNRTTEAF
TRBV7-8	TRBJ1-6	ASSFPRDRGFNSPLH
TRBV6-1	TRBJ2-7	ASRPPMSYEQY
TRBV12-3/TRBV12-4	TRBJ1-4	ASSFQLYRDEKLF
TRBV27	TRBJ1-1	ASSSGSEAF
TRBV7-2	TRBJ1-1	ASSYNRVYLTEAF